The sequence of this TCR beta chain was determined in a study of PD-L1 blockade in urothelial cancer. Profiling relied on immunoSEQ multiplex PCR, and the TCRdb table lists in-frame clones only, not all of them. The table records some 89,000 clones, about 83% of them present only once. Time point indicated: pretreatment peripheral blood. CDR3 length equals 17 residues. CDR1 LNHDA and CDR2 SQIVND come from the germline V gene (reference sequence). V lost 4 bases and J 5 bases, leaving 21 bases between the germline ends. Source: PBMCs, taken around atezolizumab (anti-PD-L1) treatment. The receptor comes from a man aged 55 to 70 with urothelial cancer. The chain uses TRBV19 and TRBJ2-1, with D possibly TRBD2 on 6 matching bases. The CDR3 reads CASSRRAGIQIDNEQFF. In DNA, the CDR3 is TGTGCCAGTAGTAGGAGGGCCGGGATCCAGATAGACAATGAGCAGTTCTTC.